The rows below give T cell receptor beta chains drawn from one sample of a study of cytomegalovirus exposure and HLA in healthy donors. The assay was immunoSEQ multiplex PCR, and TCRdb's table has in-frame clones only and misses some. The top ten hold approximately 6% of the sample, which has about 200,000 clones, roughly 87% seen once. The sample was PBMCs. These receptors came from a man aged 35 to 55 in good health and CMV-seropositive. The CDR3 runs from the conserved cysteine through the conserved F or W. A D gene is named only where the DNA matches it firmly. Only part of the rows carry a size: once, few, many, or a class if the clone is expanded.

v_gene: TRBV9
j_gene: TRBJ2-1
d_gene: .
abundance: .
CDR3aa: CASSVSGDEQFF
CDR3nt: TGTGCCAGCAGCGTATCAGGGGATGAGCAGTTCTTC

v_gene: TRBV27
j_gene: TRBJ1-2
d_gene: .
abundance: .
CDR3aa: CASSLTARNGYTF
CDR3nt: TGTGCCAGCAGTTTGACAGCGCGGAATGGCTACACCTTC

v_gene: TRBV11-2
j_gene: TRBJ2-3
d_gene: TRBD1
abundance: .
CDR3aa: CASSPGQGGTDTQYF
CDR3nt: TGTGCCAGCAGCCCCGGACAGGGGGGCACAGATACGCAGTATTTT

v_gene: TRBV6-5
j_gene: TRBJ1-2
d_gene: TRBD1
abundance: few
CDR3aa: CASLWGQSLYGYTF
CDR3nt: TGTGCCAGCTTATGGGGACAGTCACTCTATGGCTACACCTTC

v_gene: TRBV5-1
j_gene: TRBJ1-1
d_gene: TRBD1
abundance: .
CDR3aa: CASSFGTGNTEAFF
CDR3nt: TGCGCCAGCAGCTTCGGGACAGGGAACACTGAAGCTTTCTTT

v_gene: TRBV19
j_gene: TRBJ1-4
d_gene: .
abundance: .
CDR3aa: CASSIAGANEKLFF
CDR3nt: TGTGCCAGTAGTATTGCGGGGGCTAATGAAAAACTGTTTTTT

v_gene: TRBV10-1
j_gene: TRBJ2-2
d_gene: TRBD2
abundance: .
CDR3aa: CASSSRLAGGTGELFF
CDR3nt: TGCGCCAGCAGTTCCAGACTAGCGGGAGGCACCGGGGAGCTGTTTTTT

v_gene: TRBV6-1
j_gene: TRBJ1-1
d_gene: .
abundance: .
CDR3aa: CASSTYSTEAFF
CDR3nt: TGTGCCAGCAGTACGTATAGCACTGAAGCTTTCTTT

v_gene: TRBV7-3
j_gene: TRBJ2-3
d_gene: TRBD2
abundance: .
CDR3aa: CASSITSGSGTGTDTQYF
CDR3nt: TGTGCCAGCAGCATCACTAGCGGGTCTGGCACAGGCACAGATACGCAGTATTTT

v_gene: TRBV30
j_gene: TRBJ2-1
d_gene: TRBD2
abundance: .
CDR3aa: CAWSVAGYNEQFF
CDR3nt: TGTGCCTGGAGTGTAGCGGGGTACAATGAGCAGTTCTTC

v_gene: TRBV19
j_gene: TRBJ1-2
d_gene: .
abundance: .
CDR3aa: CASTREVQAGYTF
CDR3nt: TGTGCCAGTACTCGTGAGGTTCAAGCTGGCTACACCTTC

v_gene: TRBV2
j_gene: TRBJ2-7
d_gene: .
abundance: few
CDR3aa: CASSEQGTYEQYF
CDR3nt: TGTGCCAGCAGTGAACAGGGGACCTACGAGCAGTACTTC

v_gene: TRBV6-5
j_gene: TRBJ1-5
d_gene: .
abundance: .
CDR3aa: CASSCDLNQPQHF
CDR3nt: TGTGCCAGCAGTTGCGACTTAAATCAGCCCCAGCATTTT

v_gene: TRBV27
j_gene: TRBJ1-5
d_gene: .
abundance: .
CDR3aa: CASSLSGALGEHF
CDR3nt: TGTGCCAGCAGTTTATCGGGGGCCCTAGGGGAGCATTTT

v_gene: TRBV19
j_gene: TRBJ2-7
d_gene: TRBD2
abundance: .
CDR3aa: CASSSTSGRYEQYF
CDR3nt: TGTGCCAGTAGTTCGACTAGCGGGAGATACGAGCAGTACTTC

v_gene: TRBV6-1
j_gene: TRBJ2-7
d_gene: TRBD1
abundance: .
CDR3aa: CASYLGQGSYEQYF
CDR3nt: TGTGCCAGCTACCTTGGACAGGGTAGCTACGAGCAGTACTTC

v_gene: TRBV27
j_gene: TRBJ1-1
d_gene: TRBD1
abundance: .
CDR3aa: CASGDRANTEAFF
CDR3nt: TGTGCCAGCGGGGACAGGGCGAACACTGAAGCTTTCTTT

v_gene: TRBV11-3
j_gene: TRBJ1-1
d_gene: TRBD1
abundance: few
CDR3aa: CASRSGTEDTEAFF
CDR3nt: TGTGCCAGCAGGTCCGGGACAGAGGACACTGAAGCTTTCTTT